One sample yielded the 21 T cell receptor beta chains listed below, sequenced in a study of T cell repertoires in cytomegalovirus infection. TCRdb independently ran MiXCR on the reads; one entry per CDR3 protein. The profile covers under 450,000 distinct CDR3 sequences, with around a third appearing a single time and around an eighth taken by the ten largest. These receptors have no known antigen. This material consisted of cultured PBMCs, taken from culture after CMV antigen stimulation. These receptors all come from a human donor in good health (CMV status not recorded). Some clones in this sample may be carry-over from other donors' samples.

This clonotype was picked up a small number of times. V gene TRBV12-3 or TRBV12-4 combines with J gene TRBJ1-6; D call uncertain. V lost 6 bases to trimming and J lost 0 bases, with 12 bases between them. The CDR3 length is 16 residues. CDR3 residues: CASRQLGSSYNSPLHF. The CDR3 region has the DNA TGTGCCAGCAGGCAGCTAGGGAGCTCCTATAATTCACCCCTCCACTTT.

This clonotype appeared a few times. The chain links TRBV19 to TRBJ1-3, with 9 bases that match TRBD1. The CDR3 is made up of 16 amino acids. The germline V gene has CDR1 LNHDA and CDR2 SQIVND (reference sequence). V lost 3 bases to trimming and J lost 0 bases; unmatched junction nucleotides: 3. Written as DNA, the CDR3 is TGTGCCAGTAGTATCGGGACAGGGAACTCTGGAAACACCATATATTTT. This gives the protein CASSIGTGNSGNTIYF.

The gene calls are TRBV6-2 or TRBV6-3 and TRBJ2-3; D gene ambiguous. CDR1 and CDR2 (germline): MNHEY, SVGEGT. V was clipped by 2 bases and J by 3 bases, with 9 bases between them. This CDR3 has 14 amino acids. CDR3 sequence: CASSYGTLTDTQYF. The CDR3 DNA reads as TGTGCCAGCAGTTACGGTACCCTTACAGATACGCAGTATTTT.

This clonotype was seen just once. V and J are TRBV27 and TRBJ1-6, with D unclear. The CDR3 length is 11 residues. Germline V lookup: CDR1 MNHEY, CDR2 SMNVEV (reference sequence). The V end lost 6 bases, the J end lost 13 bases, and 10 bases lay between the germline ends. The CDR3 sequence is CASRDLGPLHF. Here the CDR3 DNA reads TGTGCCAGCAGGGACTTAGGGCCCCTCCACTTT.

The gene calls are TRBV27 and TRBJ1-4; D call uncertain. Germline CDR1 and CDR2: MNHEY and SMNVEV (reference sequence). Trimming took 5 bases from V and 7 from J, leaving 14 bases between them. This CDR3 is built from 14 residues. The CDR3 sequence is CASSTTVGAEKLFF. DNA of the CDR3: TGTGCCAGCAGTACTACGGTCGGAGCTGAAAAACTGTTTTTT.

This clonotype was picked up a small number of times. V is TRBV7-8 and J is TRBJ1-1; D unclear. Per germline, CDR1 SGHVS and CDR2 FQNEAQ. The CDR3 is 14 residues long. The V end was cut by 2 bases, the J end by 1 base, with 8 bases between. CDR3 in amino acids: CASSLNVKNTEAFF. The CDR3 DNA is TGTGCCAGCAGCTTAAACGTCAAGAACACTGAAGCTTTCTTT.

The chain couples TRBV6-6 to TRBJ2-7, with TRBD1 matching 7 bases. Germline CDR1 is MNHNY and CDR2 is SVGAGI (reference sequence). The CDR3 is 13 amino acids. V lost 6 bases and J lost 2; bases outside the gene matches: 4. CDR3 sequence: CASRGQETYEQYF. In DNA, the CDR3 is TGTGCCAGCAGAGGACAGGAGACCTACGAGCAGTACTTC.

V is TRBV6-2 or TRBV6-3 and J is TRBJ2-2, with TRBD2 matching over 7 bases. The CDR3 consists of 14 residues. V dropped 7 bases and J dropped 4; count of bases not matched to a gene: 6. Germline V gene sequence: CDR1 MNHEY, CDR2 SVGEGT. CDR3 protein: CASKEAGLTGELFF. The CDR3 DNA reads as TGTGCCAGCAAAGAAGCGGGACTCACCGGGGAGCTGTTTTTT.

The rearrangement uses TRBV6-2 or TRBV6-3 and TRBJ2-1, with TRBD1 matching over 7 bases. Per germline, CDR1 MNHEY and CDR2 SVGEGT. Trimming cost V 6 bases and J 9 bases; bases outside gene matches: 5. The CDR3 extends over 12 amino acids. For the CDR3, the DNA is TGTGCCAGCAGCCTGACAGGGACTGAGCAGTTCTTC. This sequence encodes CASSLTGTEQFF.

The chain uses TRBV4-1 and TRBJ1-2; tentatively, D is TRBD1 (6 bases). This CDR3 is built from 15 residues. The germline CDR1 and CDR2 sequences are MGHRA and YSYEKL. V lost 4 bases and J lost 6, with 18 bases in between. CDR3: CASSPDRLGGDGYTF. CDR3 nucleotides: TGCGCCAGCAGCCCGGACCGCCTAGGGGGGGATGGCTACACCTTC.

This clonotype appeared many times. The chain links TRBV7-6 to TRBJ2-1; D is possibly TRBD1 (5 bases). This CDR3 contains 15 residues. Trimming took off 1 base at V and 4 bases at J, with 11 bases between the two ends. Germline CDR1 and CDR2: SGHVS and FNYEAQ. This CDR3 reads CASSLEGLGYNEQFF. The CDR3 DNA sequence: TGTGCCAGCAGCTTAGAGGGGTTGGGGTACAATGAGCAGTTCTTC.

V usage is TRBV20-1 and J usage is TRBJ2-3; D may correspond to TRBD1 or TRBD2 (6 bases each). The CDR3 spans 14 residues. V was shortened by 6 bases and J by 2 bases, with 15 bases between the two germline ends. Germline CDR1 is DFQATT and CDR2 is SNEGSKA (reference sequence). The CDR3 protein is CSAGGTGNTDTQYF. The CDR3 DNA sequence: TGCAGTGCAGGGGGGACTGGGAACACAGATACGCAGTATTTT.

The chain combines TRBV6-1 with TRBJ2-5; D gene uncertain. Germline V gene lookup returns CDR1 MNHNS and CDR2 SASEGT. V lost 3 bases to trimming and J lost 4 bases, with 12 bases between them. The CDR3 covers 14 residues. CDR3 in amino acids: CASSDVISLETQYF. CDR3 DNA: TGTGCCAGCAGTGATGTGATATCGCTAGAGACCCAGTACTTC.

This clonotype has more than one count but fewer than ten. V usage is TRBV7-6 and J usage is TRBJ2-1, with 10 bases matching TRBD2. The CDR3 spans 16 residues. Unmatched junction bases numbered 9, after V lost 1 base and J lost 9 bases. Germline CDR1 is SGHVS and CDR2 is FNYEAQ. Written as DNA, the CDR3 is TGTGCCAGCAGCTTAGGGATGGTGGGACTAGCGTCTGAGCAGTTCTTC. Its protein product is CASSLGMVGLASEQFF.

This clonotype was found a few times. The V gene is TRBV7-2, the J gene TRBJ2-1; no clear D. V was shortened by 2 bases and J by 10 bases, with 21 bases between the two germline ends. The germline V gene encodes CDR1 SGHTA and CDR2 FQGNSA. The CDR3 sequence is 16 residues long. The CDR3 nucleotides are TGTGCCAGCAGCTTACGTACGGCTTTCTCCTTTGAGGAGCAGTTCTTC. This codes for CASSLRTAFSFEEQFF.

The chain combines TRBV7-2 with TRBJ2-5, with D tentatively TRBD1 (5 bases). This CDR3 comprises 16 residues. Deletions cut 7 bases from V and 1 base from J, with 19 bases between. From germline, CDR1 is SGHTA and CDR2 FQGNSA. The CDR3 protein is CASTPRLGAGQETQYF. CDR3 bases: TGTGCCAGCACCCCACGTCTAGGGGCAGGCCAAGAGACCCAGTACTTC.

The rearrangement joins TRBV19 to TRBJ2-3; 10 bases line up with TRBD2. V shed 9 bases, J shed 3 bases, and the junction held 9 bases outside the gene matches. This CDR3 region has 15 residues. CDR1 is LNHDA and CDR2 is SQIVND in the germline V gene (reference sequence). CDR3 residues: CASSISSGRTDTQYF. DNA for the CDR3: TGTGCCAGCAGCATATCTAGCGGGAGAACAGATACGCAGTATTTT.

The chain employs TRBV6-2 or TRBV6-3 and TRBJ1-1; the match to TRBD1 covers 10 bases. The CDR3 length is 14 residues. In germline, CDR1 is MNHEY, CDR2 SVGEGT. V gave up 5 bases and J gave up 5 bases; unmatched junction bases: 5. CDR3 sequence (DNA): TGTGCCAGCAGTGGACGGACAGGGGGTACTGAAGCTTTCTTT. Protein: CASSGRTGGTEAFF.

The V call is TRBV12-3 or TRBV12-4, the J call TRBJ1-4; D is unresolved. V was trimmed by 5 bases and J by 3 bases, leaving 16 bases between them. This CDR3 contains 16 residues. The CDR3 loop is CASSPIGRVPNEKLFF. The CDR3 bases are TGTGCCAGCAGTCCGATAGGCCGGGTTCCTAATGAAAAACTGTTTTTT.

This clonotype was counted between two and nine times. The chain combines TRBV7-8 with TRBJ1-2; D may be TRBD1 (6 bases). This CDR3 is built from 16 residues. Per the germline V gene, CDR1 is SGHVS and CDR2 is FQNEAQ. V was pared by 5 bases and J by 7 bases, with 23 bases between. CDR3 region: CASSPENYRAFFGYTF. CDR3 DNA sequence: TGTGCCAGCAGCCCAGAGAATTACAGGGCTTTCTTTGGCTACACCTTC.

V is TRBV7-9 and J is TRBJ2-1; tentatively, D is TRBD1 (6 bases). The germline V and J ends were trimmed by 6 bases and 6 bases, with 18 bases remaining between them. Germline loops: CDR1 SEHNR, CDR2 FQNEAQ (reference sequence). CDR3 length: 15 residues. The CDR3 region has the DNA TGTGCCAGCAGTGCCAGGGGAGCGCAAATCAATGAGCAGTTCTTC. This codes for CASSARGAQINEQFF.